This T cell receptor beta chain was recorded in a study of blood T cell repertoires in COVID-19. Study context: Acute and convalescent COVID-19 samples came from the United States, Italy and Spain.

Per germline, CDR1 SGHVS and CDR2 FNYEAQ. This CDR3 comprises 15 residues. V lost 1 base and J lost 6; bases outside the gene matches: 3. The data were produced by immunoSEQ multiplex PCR, yet TCRdb's version contains in-frame clones alone and is incomplete. Of about 190,000 clones listed, around 84% are singletons. This sequence originates from a human donor in a cohort sampled during active COVID-19. Sequenced material: peripheral blood. The J gene is TRBJ2-3, the V gene TRBV7-6; 11 nucleotides align to TRBD2. CDR3 coding DNA: TGTGCCAGCAGCTTAGGTGCTAGCGGGAGGGATACGCAGTATTTT. Its protein is CASSLGASGRDTQYF.